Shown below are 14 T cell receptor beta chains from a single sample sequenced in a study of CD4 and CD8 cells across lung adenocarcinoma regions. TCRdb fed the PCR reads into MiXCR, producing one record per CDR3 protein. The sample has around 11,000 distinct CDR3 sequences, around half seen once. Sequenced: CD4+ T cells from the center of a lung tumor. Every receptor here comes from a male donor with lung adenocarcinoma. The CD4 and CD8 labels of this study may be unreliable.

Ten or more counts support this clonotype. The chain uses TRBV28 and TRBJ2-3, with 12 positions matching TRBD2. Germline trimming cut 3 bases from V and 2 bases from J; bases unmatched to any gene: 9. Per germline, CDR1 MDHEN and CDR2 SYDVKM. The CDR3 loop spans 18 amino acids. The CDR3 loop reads CASSFPLAGGPDTDTQYF. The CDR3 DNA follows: TGTGCCAGCAGTTTTCCTCTAGCGGGAGGGCCTGACACAGATACGCAGTATTTT.

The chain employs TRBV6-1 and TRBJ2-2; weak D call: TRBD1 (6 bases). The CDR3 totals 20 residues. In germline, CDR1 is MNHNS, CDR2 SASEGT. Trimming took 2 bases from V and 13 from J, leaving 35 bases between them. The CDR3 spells CASSESFVGGRVASTGTLFF. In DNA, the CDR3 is TGTGCCAGCAGTGAAAGTTTTGTTGGGGGCCGGGTTGCGAGCACCGGTACGCTGTTTTTT.

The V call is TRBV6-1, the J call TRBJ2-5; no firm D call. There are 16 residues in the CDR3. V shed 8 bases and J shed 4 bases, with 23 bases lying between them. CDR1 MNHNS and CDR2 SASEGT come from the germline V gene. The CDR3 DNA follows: TGTGCCAGCGGTGGGCCCGTGGGCTGGCACCCAGAGACCCAGTACTTC. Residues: CASGGPVGWHPETQYF.

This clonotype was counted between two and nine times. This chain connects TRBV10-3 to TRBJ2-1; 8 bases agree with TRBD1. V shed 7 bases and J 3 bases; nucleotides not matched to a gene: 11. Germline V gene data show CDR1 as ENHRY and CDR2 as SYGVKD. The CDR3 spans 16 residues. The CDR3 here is CAITGAPGQDYNEQFF. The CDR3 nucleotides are TGTGCCATCACCGGGGCCCCGGGACAGGACTACAATGAGCAGTTCTTC.

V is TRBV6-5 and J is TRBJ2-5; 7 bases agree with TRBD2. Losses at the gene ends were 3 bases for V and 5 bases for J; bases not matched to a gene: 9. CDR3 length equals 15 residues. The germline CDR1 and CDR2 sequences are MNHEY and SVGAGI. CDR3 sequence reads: CASSYRQRAGETQYF. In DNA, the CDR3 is TGTGCCAGCAGTTATCGGCAGCGAGCGGGGGAGACCCAGTACTTC.

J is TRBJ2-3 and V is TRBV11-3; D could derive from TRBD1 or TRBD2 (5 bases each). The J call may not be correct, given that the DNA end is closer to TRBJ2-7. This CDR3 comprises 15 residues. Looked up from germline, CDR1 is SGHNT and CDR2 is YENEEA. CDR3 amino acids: CASGSGHKAKDTQYF. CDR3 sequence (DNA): TGTGCCAGCGGCTCGGGGCACAAAGCAAAAGACACGCAGTACTTC.

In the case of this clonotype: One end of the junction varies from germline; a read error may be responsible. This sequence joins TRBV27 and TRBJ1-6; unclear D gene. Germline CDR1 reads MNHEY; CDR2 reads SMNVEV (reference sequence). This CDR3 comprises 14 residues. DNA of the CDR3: TGTGCCAGCAGTTTATCTGATGGGGTCACTGACGCTTCCTTT. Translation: CASSLSDGVTDASF.

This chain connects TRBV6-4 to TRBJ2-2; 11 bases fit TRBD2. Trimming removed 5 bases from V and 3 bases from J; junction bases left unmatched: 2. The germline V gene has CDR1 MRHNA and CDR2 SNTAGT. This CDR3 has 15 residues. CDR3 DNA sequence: TGTGCCAGCAGTCCGGGACTAGCGGACACCGGGGAGCTGTTTTTT. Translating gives CASSPGLADTGELFF.

The CDR3 DNA reads TGTGCCAGCAGCCGGACAGGCTATGGCTACACCTTC. It specifies CASSRTGYGYTF. V and J are TRBV3-1 and TRBJ1-2; 7 bases are a match to TRBD1. The CDR3 runs 12 residues. The J segment lost 4 bases and the V segment lost 4 bases, leaving 0 bases of the junction unmatched. Germline V CDR1 and CDR2: LGHDT, YNNKEL (reference sequence).

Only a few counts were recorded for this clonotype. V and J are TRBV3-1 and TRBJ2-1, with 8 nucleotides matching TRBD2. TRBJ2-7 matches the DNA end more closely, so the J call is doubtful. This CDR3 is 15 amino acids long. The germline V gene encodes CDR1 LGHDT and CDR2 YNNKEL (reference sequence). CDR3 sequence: CASTGRGGSTYEQYF. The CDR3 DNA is TGTGCCAGCACCGGTCGGGGGGGCAGTACCTACGAGCAGTACTTC.

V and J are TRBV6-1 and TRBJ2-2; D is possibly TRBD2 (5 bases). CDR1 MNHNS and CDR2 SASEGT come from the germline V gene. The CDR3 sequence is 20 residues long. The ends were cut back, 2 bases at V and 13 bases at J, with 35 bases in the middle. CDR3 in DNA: TGTGCCAGCAGTGAAAGTTTTGTTGGGGTGGAGGCTGCGAACACCGAGGCGCTGTTTTTT. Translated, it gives CASSESFVGVEAANTEALFF.

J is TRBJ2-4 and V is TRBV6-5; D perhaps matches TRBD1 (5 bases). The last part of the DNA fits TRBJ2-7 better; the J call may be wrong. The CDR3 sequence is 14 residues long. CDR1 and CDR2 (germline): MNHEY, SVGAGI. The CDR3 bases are TGTGCCAGCAGTTACTCGGCAGGGAACTACGAGCAGTACTTC. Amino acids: CASSYSAGNYEQYF.

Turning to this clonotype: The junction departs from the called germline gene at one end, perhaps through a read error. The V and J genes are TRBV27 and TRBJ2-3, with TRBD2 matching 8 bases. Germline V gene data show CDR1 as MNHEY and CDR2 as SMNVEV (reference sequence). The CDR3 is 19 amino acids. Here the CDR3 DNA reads TGTGCCAGCAGAGCGAGGCGCGTAGCGGGGCAGTGTAGCAAAGATACGCAGTACTTT. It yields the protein CASRARRVAGQCSKDTQYF.

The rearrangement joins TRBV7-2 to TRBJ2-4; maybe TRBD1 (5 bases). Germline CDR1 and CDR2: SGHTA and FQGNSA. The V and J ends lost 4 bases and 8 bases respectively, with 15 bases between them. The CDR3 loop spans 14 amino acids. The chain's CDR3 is CASSWGRDHDIQYF. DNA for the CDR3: TGTGCCAGCAGCTGGGGCCGTGACCACGACATTCAGTACTTC.